This TCR beta chain stems from a study of T cell repertoires in cytomegalovirus infection. With respect to this clonotype: Its specificity is unknown.

This CDR3 region has 12 residues. The germline V and J ends were trimmed by 0 bases and 11 bases, with 9 bases remaining between them. Germline V gene data show CDR1 as MNHEY and CDR2 as SVGEGT. TCRdb reprocessed the reads with MiXCR, giving one entry per CDR3 protein. The top ten hold 13% of the sample, which has hundreds of thousands of distinct CDR3 sequences, approximately 31% seen once. This chain uses TRBV6-2 or TRBV6-3 with TRBJ2-3, with D tentatively TRBD1 (5 bases). Source: cultured CD8+ T cells from PBMCs, taken from culture after CMV antigen stimulation. This TCR was recovered from a human donor in good health (CMV status not recorded). Some clones in this sample may be carry-over from other donors' samples. The CDR3 is CASSYSAGWQYF. The CDR3 bases are TGTGCCAGCAGTTACTCGGCAGGGTGGCAGTATTTT.